These T cell receptor beta chains were read from a single sample in a study of blood T cell repertoires in COVID-19. TCRdb's table, derived via immunoSEQ multiplex PCR, lists solely in-frame clones and lacks some. The sample consists of 200,000 to 300,000 clones, 70% to 85% of them appearing once. The source material was peripheral blood. The source of these receptors is a man at least 80 years old with acute or convalescent COVID-19. CDR3s include the opening cysteine and the closing phenylalanine or tryptophan. A D gene is named only where the DNA matches it firmly. Clone size appears in some rows only: once, few, many, or a class for an expanded clone.

d_gene,abundance,j_gene,v_gene,CDR3nt,CDR3aa
-,-,TRBJ2-6,TRBV5-1,TGCGCCAGCAGCAGATGGACAGCTGGGGCCAACGTCCTGACTTTC,CASSRWTAGANVLTF
-,-,TRBJ1-1,TRBV3-1/TRBV3-2,TGTGCCAGCAGCCACGGGTTCACTGAAGCTTTCTTT,CASSHGFTEAFF
TRBD1,-,TRBJ2-5,TRBV29-1,TGCAGCGTCGAGCATGGACAGGGGGGAGAGACCCAGTACTTC,CSVEHGQGGETQYF
TRBD1,-,TRBJ1-1,TRBV29-1,TGCAGCGTACAGAACCAGGGGGCTGAAGCTTTCTTT,CSVQNQGAEAFF
-,-,TRBJ2-2,TRBV5-6,TGTGCCAGCAAGGGACAAAGGGCCGGGGAGCTGTTTTTT,CASKGQRAGELFF
-,few,TRBJ2-7,TRBV6-5,TGTGCCAGCAGTTACTGGGACAAGAGGGACGAGCAGTACTTC,CASSYWDKRDEQYF
-,once,TRBJ2-1,TRBV11-1,TGTGCCAGCAGCTTTGGACAGTGGAGCTCCTACAATGAGCAGTTCTTC,CASSFGQWSSYNEQFF
-,-,TRBJ1-2,TRBV28,TGTGCCAGCAGCCCGACTGTTACCTATGGCTACACCTTC,CASSPTVTYGYTF
-,-,TRBJ1-1,TRBV10-1,TGCGCCAGCAGTGAGACAGGAGCCCGCCGGAAAAACACTGAAGCTTTCTTT,CASSETGARRKNTEAFF
-,once,TRBJ2-2,TRBV7-9,TGTGCCAGCAGCGAGCCGGCCGGGGAGCTGTTTTTT,CASSEPAGELFF
-,-,TRBJ1-2,TRBV24-1,TGTGCCACCAGCGACTCCAGACGACTACGGGACTATGGCTACACCTTC,CATSDSRRLRDYGYTF
TRBD1,-,TRBJ1-5,TRBV10-1,TGCGCCAGCAGTGAGCGAGACAGGGCGCAGCCCCAGCATTTT,CASSERDRAQPQHF
TRBD1,-,TRBJ2-1,TRBV5-1,TGCGCCAGCAGCCCCAACAGGGGTAATGAGCAGTTCTTC,CASSPNRGNEQFF
-,-,TRBJ1-1,TRBV19,TGTGCCACCAAGCGGAACACTGAAGCTTTCTTT,CATKRNTEAFF
TRBD1,-,TRBJ1-1,TRBV6-5,TGTGCCAGCAGTTACGCCGGGACAGGGAGCACTGAAGCTTTCTTT,CASSYAGTGSTEAFF
-,-,TRBJ1-1,TRBV19,TGTGCCAGTAGTATTGGGGCTATTGGACTAAGGGGTGAAGCTTTCTTT,CASSIGAIGLRGEAFF
TRBD1,-,TRBJ1-2,TRBV19,TGTGCCAGTAGTAATAAAAAGGCGGGACAGTTCTATGGCTACACCTTC,CASSNKKAGQFYGYTF
-,-,TRBJ1-2,TRBV6-5,TGTGCCAGCAGGGGAACAGGGAATGGCTACACCTTC,CASRGTGNGYTF
-,-,TRBJ1-5,TRBV6-5,TGTGCCAGCAGTTACGGCAGGGTGGGCCCCAATCAGCCCCAGCATTTT,CASSYGRVGPNQPQHF
-,-,TRBJ2-2,TRBV29-1,TGCAGCGGGGGGCAGCGGGGCACCGGGGAGCTGTTTTTT,CSGGQRGTGELFF
TRBD1,-,TRBJ2-7,TRBV2,TGTGCCAGCAGTTCAAGACCGGGACAGGGGGGAGAGCAGTACTTC,CASSSRPGQGGEQYF
TRBD2,few,TRBJ2-1,TRBV2,TGTGCCAGCTCCCGGACTAGCGGGGGGTCAGCCTCCTACAATGAGCAGTTCTTC,CASSRTSGGSASYNEQFF
-,-,TRBJ1-6,TRBV27,TGTGCCAGCAGTAGGACAGAGTGGGCTTCACCCCTCCACTTT,CASSRTEWASPLHF
-,-,TRBJ2-1,TRBV5-6,TGTGCCAGCAGCTTGGGAGATCGGGCTTCGAGCGGGTTCTTC,CASSLGDRASSGFF
-,few,TRBJ2-7,TRBV28,TGTGCCAGCAGTTTAATCCCCCCTACGAGCTCCTACGAGCAGTACTTC,CASSLIPPTSSYEQYF
-,-,TRBJ1-4,TRBV19,TGTGCCAGTAGTATCCTCGGGGATGAAAAACTGTTTTTT,CASSILGDEKLFF
-,-,TRBJ2-3,TRBV21-1,TGTGCCAGCAGCAAAGGTGGGACTAGCGGGGGGGTCACCACATATACGCAGTATTTT,CASSKGGTSGGVTTYTQYF
-,-,TRBJ2-2,TRBV23-1,TGCGCCAGCAGTCAAGTGGAGGACAGCAGTTTCCCCACCGGGGAGCTGTTTTTT,CASSQVEDSSFPTGELFF
-,once,TRBJ1-2,TRBV19,TGTGCCAGTAGGCCCGACACGGCGAACTATGGCTACACCTTC,CASRPDTANYGYTF
TRBD1,-,TRBJ1-2,TRBV5-6,TGTGCCAGCAGCTTATTACAAAGACAGGGGGCATTTGGCTACACCTTC,CASSLLQRQGAFGYTF
-,-,TRBJ1-1,TRBV5-4,TGTGCCGGGCACAGAGACATGAACACTGAAGCTTTCTTT,CAGHRDMNTEAFF
TRBD1,-,TRBJ1-1,TRBV6-5,TGTGCCAGCAAGGGACAGGGGGCGATCAACACTGAAGCTTTCTTT,CASKGQGAINTEAFF
-,few,TRBJ2-1,TRBV19,TGTGCCAGTAGTATTGTGGGGGGTCAACTCCTATTCTACAATGAGCAGTTCTTC,CASSIVGGQLLFYNEQFF
TRBD1,few,TRBJ1-2,TRBV19,TGTGCCAGTAGTGCCACAGGGGGCGAGGGCTACACCTTC,CASSATGGEGYTF
TRBD1,-,TRBJ1-3,TRBV5-1,TGCGCCAGCAGCCCCCCGACAGGGGCTGGAAACACCATATATTTT,CASSPPTGAGNTIYF
TRBD1,-,TRBJ2-7,TRBV7-9,TGTGCCAGCAGCTTCGAGGACAGGGGCTACGAGCAGTACTTC,CASSFEDRGYEQYF
-,-,TRBJ1-1,TRBV3-1/TRBV3-2,TGTGCCAGCAGCCATTTAGGAGTCCCTGAAGCTTTCTTT,CASSHLGVPEAFF
TRBD2,-,TRBJ2-5,TRBV19,TGTGCCAGTAGTATAGTGGGACTAGTAGGGGAGACCCAGTACTTC,CASSIVGLVGETQYF
-,-,TRBJ1-3,TRBV5-1,TGCGCCAGCAGCTTGGCGGGGGGGAGCTCTGGAAACACCATATATTTT,CASSLAGGSSGNTIYF
-,-,TRBJ1-6,TRBV27,TGTGCCAGCAGTCCTCATAATTCACCCCTCCACTTT,CASSPHNSPLHF
-,few,TRBJ1-4,TRBV5-4,TGTGCCAGCAGCTTGGCCGGGATCACTTCAACTAATGAAAAACTGTTTTTT,CASSLAGITSTNEKLFF
TRBD1,-,TRBJ2-4,TRBV9,TGTGCCAGCAGCGTAGGGGAGAGGGGACAGATTATAGCCAAAAACATTCAGTACTTC,CASSVGERGQIIAKNIQYF
-,-,TRBJ2-3,TRBV6-1,TGTGCCAGCAGTGGGGTGACAGCTTACCCGGGAGATACGCAGTATTTT,CASSGVTAYPGDTQYF
TRBD2,-,TRBJ2-3,TRBV5-1,TGCGCCAGCAGCTTGTATTATTCGGGGGGACGGAACACAGATACGCAGTATTTT,CASSLYYSGGRNTDTQYF
TRBD1,-,TRBJ1-2,TRBV7-2,TGTGCCAGCAGCTTCCGGGACAGGGAATGGTATGGCTACACCTTC,CASSFRDREWYGYTF